This T cell receptor (beta chain) emerged from a study of cytomegalovirus exposure and HLA in healthy donors. Germline CDR1 is SGHNT and CDR2 is YENEEA. The CDR3 spans 14 residues. Deletions cut 5 bases from V and 4 bases from J, with 11 bases between. The PCR contained 60 Vbeta and 13 Jbeta primers. Libraries were prepared by immunoSEQ multiplex PCR; TCRdb keeps only in-frame clonotypes and omits some of them. The table lists around 90,000 clones, 75% to 90% of them singletons, with 6.5% to 8.5% in the top ten. This clone was seen only once. The receptor was isolated from a man in his forties or fifties in good health and CMV-seropositive. The sample taken for sequencing was PBMCs. The V call is TRBV11-3, the J call TRBJ2-2, with D maybe TRBD1 (6 bases). The DNA for the CDR3 is TGTGCCAGCAGCCTCGGGACATTCACCGGGGAGCTGTTTTTT. As protein: CASSLGTFTGELFF.